A selection of T cell receptor beta chains follows, all from one sample in a study of blood T cell repertoires in COVID-19. This table comes from immunoSEQ multiplex PCR, and its TCRdb copy is limited to in-frame clones, with some not included. The sample lists tens of thousands of clones; about 80% were seen once. The sequencing sample was made of peripheral blood. These receptors all stem from a human donor in a cohort sampled during active COVID-19. Each CDR3 is given with its conserved first and last residue. The D gene is left open where the match is weak. Size is stated for part of the rows, as once, few or many counts, or as a class when the clone is expanded.

len	v_gene	d_gene	abundance	j_gene	CDR3nt	CDR3aa
15	TRBV3-1/TRBV3-2	-	-	TRBJ1-2	TGTGCCAGCAGCCAAGAGGTAGGGGATTCGGCTGGCTACACCTTC	CASSQEVGDSAGYTF
15	TRBV27	TRBD2	few	TRBJ2-7	TGTGCCAGCAGTGTAAGGAGCGGGGGGCCCTACGAGCAGTACTTC	CASSVRSGGPYEQYF
13	TRBV18	-	-	TRBJ1-5	TGTGCCAGCTCACCCAACAGCTATCAGCCCCAGCATTTT	CASSPNSYQPQHF
13	TRBV18	-	-	TRBJ2-1	TGTGCCAGCTCACTCGGGACACAGGCAGGGCAGTTCTTC	CASSLGTQAGQFF
17	TRBV4-3	TRBD2	-	TRBJ2-1	TGCGCCAGCAGCCAAGGGGATGGGCTAGCGGGACGGGATGAGCAGTTCTTC	CASSQGDGLAGRDEQFF
15	TRBV28	-	-	TRBJ1-6	TGTGCCAGCAGTTTTCCAGGAAACTATAATTCACCCCTCCACTTT	CASSFPGNYNSPLHF
14	TRBV9	-	-	TRBJ1-4	TGTGCCAGCAGCGTCGGCGGGTCGCTTGAAAAACTGTTTTTT	CASSVGGSLEKLFF
24	TRBV24-1	-	-	TRBJ2-6	TGTGCCACCAGTGATCCCGCCAGGGTCTGTGAGGACCCATTAGAGCCGGCTGGGGCCAACGTCCTGACTTTC	CATSDPARVCEDPLEPAGANVLTF
15	TRBV19	-	once	TRBJ2-3	TGTGCCAGTAGACTGACAGGTCCTAGCACAGATACGCAGTATTTT	CASRLTGPSTDTQYF
15	TRBV24-1	TRBD2	-	TRBJ2-1	TGTGCCACCAGTGATTCCGGACTAGATTACAATGAGCAGTTCTTC	CATSDSGLDYNEQFF